The rows below give T cell receptor beta chains drawn from one sample of a study of T-cell memory formation after mild COVID-19. MiXCR, applied by TCRdb to the 5' RACE reads, yields one record per CDR3 protein. The data show 350,000 to 500,000 distinct CDR3 sequences, about a quarter seen once. Sample: PBMCs or a T cell subset sorted from them (not recorded which). The source is an adult woman who had mild COVID-19 (a few samples of this study predate the infection). Cell type and time point are not known. Both conserved end residues are part of each CDR3. The order of the fields is J gene, D gene, clone size, V gene, CDR3 DNA, CDR3 protein. D genes are given only for firm matches. Clone size is shown for a subset of rows, as once, few, many or a class of expanded clone.

J: TRBJ2-1; D: NA; size: NA; V: TRBV7-2; DNA: TGTGCCAGCAGCCCCGGACGGGCCAGGCGCATCGATGAGCAGTTCTTC; CDR3: CASSPGRARRIDEQFF
J: TRBJ2-5; D: NA; size: once; V: TRBV18; DNA: TGTGCCAGCTCACCGGGAGCGGTCATGGGAGAGACCCAGTACTTC; CDR3: CASSPGAVMGETQYF
J: TRBJ2-1; D: TRBD2; size: NA; V: TRBV12-3/TRBV12-4; DNA: TGTGCCAGCAGTCGCCAGACTAGCGGGATGTACAATGAGCAGTTCTTC; CDR3: CASSRQTSGMYNEQFF
J: TRBJ1-6; D: NA; size: few; V: TRBV6-5; DNA: TGTGCCAGCAGTTTGTCACTCACACACACTTCACCCCTCCACTTT; CDR3: CASSLSLTHTSPLHF
J: TRBJ2-1; D: TRBD1; size: NA; V: TRBV12-3/TRBV12-4; DNA: TGTGCCAGCAGTTTAGTAAGACAGGGTAGAAAGTTCTTC; CDR3: CASSLVRQGRKFF
J: TRBJ1-1; D: NA; size: NA; V: TRBV7-9; DNA: TGTGCCAGCAGTACCACGGGCCAACCACCGGAGGCTTTCTTT; CDR3: CASSTTGQPPEAFF
J: TRBJ2-3; D: NA; size: NA; V: TRBV20-1; DNA: TGCAGTGCTCACCGGACAGATACGCAGTATTTT; CDR3: CSAHRTDTQYF
J: TRBJ2-7; D: TRBD2; size: NA; V: TRBV20-1; DNA: TGCAGTGCTAGAGGACTAGCGGGGGTTTTCTACGAGCAGTACTTC; CDR3: CSARGLAGVFYEQYF
J: TRBJ1-1; D: NA; size: many; V: TRBV5-8; DNA: TGTGCCAGCAGCTTGGGGAGGGCGACTGAAGCTTTCTTT; CDR3: CASSLGRATEAFF
J: TRBJ2-5; D: NA; size: few; V: TRBV12-3/TRBV12-4; DNA: TGTGCCAGCAGCCCCAACTACCACCAAGATGGGACCCAGTACTTC; CDR3: CASSPNYHQDGTQYF
J: TRBJ1-1; D: NA; size: NA; V: TRBV29-1; DNA: TGCAGCGCAGGGCGGGGGGCGAACACTGAAGCTTTCTTT; CDR3: CSAGRGANTEAFF
J: TRBJ1-2; D: NA; size: NA; V: TRBV12-3/TRBV12-4; DNA: TGTGCCAGCAGTTTTTTTCCCCCGGGTAACTATGGCTACACCTTC; CDR3: CASSFFPPGNYGYTF
J: TRBJ2-5; D: NA; size: few; V: TRBV9; DNA: TGTGCCAGCAGCGCTTACTCCGGGACATCAGAGACCCAGTACTTC; CDR3: CASSAYSGTSETQYF
J: TRBJ2-2; D: NA; size: few; V: TRBV6-5; DNA: TGTGCCAGCAACGGGTACACCGGGGAGCTGTTTTTT; CDR3: CASNGYTGELFF
J: TRBJ2-1; D: TRBD2; size: NA; V: TRBV5-1; DNA: TGCGCCAGCAGCTTGGTCTTAGCGGGACTAGCCTCCAATGAGCAGTTCTTC; CDR3: CASSLVLAGLASNEQFF
J: TRBJ2-2; D: NA; size: once; V: TRBV24-1; DNA: TGTGCCACCAGTGACCCTGGGGGGTTGGAGCTGTTTTTT; CDR3: CATSDPGGLELFF
J: TRBJ1-2; D: NA; size: NA; V: TRBV11-3; DNA: TGTGCCAGCAGCTCTCAAGACAGCCCCGGGAACACCTTC; CDR3: CASSSQDSPGNTF
J: TRBJ1-2; D: TRBD1; size: NA; V: TRBV12-3/TRBV12-4; DNA: TGTGCCAGTACAGGGGGTCGTCCTGATGGCTACACCTTC; CDR3: CASTGGRPDGYTF
J: TRBJ2-2; D: TRBD1; size: NA; V: TRBV29-1; DNA: TGCAGCATGACAGGGACGAACACCGGGGAGCTGTTTTTT; CDR3: CSMTGTNTGELFF
J: TRBJ2-1; D: NA; size: many; V: TRBV9; DNA: TGTGCCAGCAGCGTAGGATTGCTCGGCGATGAGCAGTTCTTC; CDR3: CASSVGLLGDEQFF
J: TRBJ2-7; D: NA; size: few; V: TRBV4-3; DNA: TGCGCCAGCAGCCAGGGGGTTAGAGGGTCCGAGCAGTACTTC; CDR3: CASSQGVRGSEQYF
J: TRBJ2-1; D: NA; size: few; V: TRBV5-4; DNA: TGTGCCAGCAGTCGGGACTTAGAGAATGAGCAGTTCTTC; CDR3: CASSRDLENEQFF
J: TRBJ1-1; D: NA; size: NA; V: TRBV20-1; DNA: TGCAGTGTCACTCGGCGCACTGAAGCTTTCTTT; CDR3: CSVTRRTEAFF
J: TRBJ2-2; D: TRBD1; size: NA; V: TRBV10-1; DNA: TGCGCCAGCAGTGACCCGAGTAGGAACGGGACAGCGAACACCGGGGAGCTGTTTTTT; CDR3: CASSDPSRNGTANTGELFF
J: TRBJ2-7; D: NA; size: few; V: TRBV7-9; DNA: TGTGCCAGCAGCCCGATGGAGGGGGTCGGGCCTGGCGAGCAGTACTTC; CDR3: CASSPMEGVGPGEQYF
J: TRBJ2-3; D: TRBD2; size: few; V: TRBV7-3; DNA: TGTGCCAGCAGCTTATACTCGTCGACTAGCGGTACAGATACGCAGTATTTT; CDR3: CASSLYSSTSGTDTQYF
J: TRBJ2-2; D: NA; size: few; V: TRBV24-1; DNA: TGTGCCACCAGTGATTATGGCGGGTTTAACACCGGGGAGCTGTTTTTT; CDR3: CATSDYGGFNTGELFF
J: TRBJ2-1; D: NA; size: few; V: TRBV20-1; DNA: TGCAGTGCTAGGCCGCTCGAGGGGGGCACCTACAATGAGCAGTTCTTC; CDR3: CSARPLEGGTYNEQFF
J: TRBJ2-1; D: NA; size: few; V: TRBV6-6; DNA: TGTGCCAGCAGTTCATACGACTCGCCAGCGAACAATGAGCAGTTCTTC; CDR3: CASSSYDSPANNEQFF
J: TRBJ2-1; D: NA; size: NA; V: TRBV10-3; DNA: TGTGCCATCAGTGGTTTGTGGGCTACATCCTACAATGAGCAGTTCTTC; CDR3: CAISGLWATSYNEQFF
J: TRBJ2-5; D: TRBD2; size: NA; V: TRBV9; DNA: TGTGCCAGCAGCGTAGATAGCGGGAGAGGAGAGACCCAGTACTTC; CDR3: CASSVDSGRGETQYF
J: TRBJ2-3; D: NA; size: few; V: TRBV24-1; DNA: TGTGCCACCAGTGATTTCAGTTGGACGCAGTATTTT; CDR3: CATSDFSWTQYF
J: TRBJ1-1; D: TRBD1; size: few; V: TRBV29-1; DNA: TGCAGCGCCCGGGACAGCGTGAACACTGAAGCTTTCTTT; CDR3: CSARDSVNTEAFF
J: TRBJ1-5; D: NA; size: few; V: TRBV19; DNA: TGTGCCAGTAGTATAGCCGGGACAACGCTCGATCAGCCCCAGCATTTT; CDR3: CASSIAGTTLDQPQHF
J: TRBJ1-3; D: TRBD1; size: once; V: TRBV6-5; DNA: TGTGCCAGCAAATCGACAGGGGGTTCTGGAAACACCATATATTTT; CDR3: CASKSTGGSGNTIYF
J: TRBJ2-7; D: NA; size: NA; V: TRBV15; DNA: TGTGCCACCTCTCCCGGAAGCTCCTACGAGCAGTACTTC; CDR3: CATSPGSSYEQYF
J: TRBJ2-5; D: TRBD1; size: NA; V: TRBV9; DNA: TGTGCCAGCAGCCCTGGGACCGGGACAGGGAAAGAGACCCAGTACTTC; CDR3: CASSPGTGTGKETQYF
J: TRBJ1-3; D: NA; size: NA; V: TRBV2; DNA: TGTGCCAGCAGTGTTGGGGTCCCTGGAAACACCATATATTTT; CDR3: CASSVGVPGNTIYF
J: TRBJ2-7; D: NA; size: NA; V: TRBV3-1; DNA: TGTGCCAGCAGCCATGGGGGGACCTCCTACGAGCAGTACTTC; CDR3: CASSHGGTSYEQYF
J: TRBJ2-3; D: NA; size: NA; V: TRBV27; DNA: TGTGCCAGCAGTCGGGGCTCTATCCAGTATTTT; CDR3: CASSRGSIQYF
J: TRBJ2-3; D: NA; size: few; V: TRBV20-1; DNA: TGCAGTGCTAGAACCCCCTCTGGCGCCTACACAGATACGCAGTATTTT; CDR3: CSARTPSGAYTDTQYF
J: TRBJ2-1; D: NA; size: NA; V: TRBV6-2/TRBV6-3; DNA: TGTGCCAGCAGTTACTCCCGACTGGGGGAGTGGGCCCCAGCGCAGTTCTTC; CDR3: CASSYSRLGEWAPAQFF
J: TRBJ2-1; D: TRBD2; size: NA; V: TRBV4-3; DNA: TGCGCCAGCAGCCAAAGTAGCGGGAGCTACAATGAGCAGTTCTTC; CDR3: CASSQSSGSYNEQFF
J: TRBJ2-5; D: NA; size: NA; V: TRBV7-3; DNA: TGTGCCAGCAGCTTAGCGGGAACGAAACAAGAGACCCAGTACTTC; CDR3: CASSLAGTKQETQYF
J: TRBJ2-7; D: TRBD2; size: few; V: TRBV2; DNA: TGTGCCAGCAAGGTTAGCGGGAGCGTCCGCGAGCAGTACTTC; CDR3: CASKVSGSVREQYF
J: TRBJ2-3; D: NA; size: NA; V: TRBV25-1; DNA: TGTGCCAGCAGTGAATCCGGGGCTACGCAGTATTTT; CDR3: CASSESGATQYF
J: TRBJ2-2; D: NA; size: NA; V: TRBV2; DNA: TGTGCCAGCAGTGAACTAAAGAACACCGGGGAGCTGTTTTTT; CDR3: CASSELKNTGELFF
J: TRBJ1-1; D: NA; size: NA; V: TRBV29-1; DNA: TGCAGCGTTGAAGTGGCGGACATACTCACTTTCTTT; CDR3: CSVEVADILTFF
J: TRBJ1-1; D: NA; size: NA; V: TRBV29-1; DNA: TGCAGCGTCTCCCTGACACTGAACACTGAAGCTTTCTTT; CDR3: CSVSLTLNTEAFF
J: TRBJ2-7; D: TRBD1; size: NA; V: TRBV6-1; DNA: TGTGCCAGCAGTGGGAGACAGGGCTACGAGCAGTACTTC; CDR3: CASSGRQGYEQYF
J: TRBJ1-5; D: NA; size: NA; V: TRBV30; DNA: TGTGCCTGGGGGAAAGAGGGCAGGAGTCAGCCCCAGCATTTT; CDR3: CAWGKEGRSQPQHF
J: TRBJ2-5; D: NA; size: NA; V: TRBV4-1; DNA: TGCGCCAGCAGCAAACTGGGGCCGGTCCAAGAGACCCAGTACTTC; CDR3: CASSKLGPVQETQYF
J: TRBJ2-5; D: NA; size: few; V: TRBV7-9; DNA: TGTGCCAGCAGCTTAGGGCGGGGACATCAAGAGACCCAGTACTTC; CDR3: CASSLGRGHQETQYF
J: TRBJ1-1; D: NA; size: NA; V: TRBV12-3/TRBV12-4; DNA: TGTGCCAGCAGTTTAGGGGGACCCACTGAAGCTTTCTTT; CDR3: CASSLGGPTEAFF